This T cell receptor beta chain was sequenced in a study of blood T cells in healthy people across ages. Overall study findings and caveats: It was found that TCR beta diversity correlated strongly with the percentage of naive T cells.

With a J-beta primer mix and a sample-barcoded 5' primer, a second PCR ran 7 to 11 cycles. TCRdb re-derived calls from the 5' RACE reads in MiXCR, one entry per CDR3 protein. The table lists hundreds of thousands of distinct CDR3 sequences, approximately 30% of them singletons. At least ten counts were recorded for this clonotype. Its antigen is as yet unknown. This receptor was taken from an elderly woman in good health. Sequencing used blood.

CDR3 sequence reads: CASSPDGFNQPQHF. The CDR3 nucleotides read TGTGCCAGCAGCCCCGACGGGTTCAATCAGCCCCAGCATTTT. V usage is TRBV7-2 and J usage is TRBJ1-5; D remains unclear. This CDR3 is 14 amino acids long. Trimming shortened V by 5 bases and J by 3 bases, and 11 bases separated the two germline ends. Germline CDR1 is SGHTA and CDR2 is FQGNSA.